This T cell receptor beta chain was profiled in a study of beta chain features in type 1 diabetes (dated by TCRdb to between 2017 and 2018). Background on the whole study: Mean age, gender distribution, total cell number and subset yield did not differ between patients and healthy donors. The study compared the TCRB repertoires of sorted circulating CD4+ T cell subsets in recently diagnosed type 1 diabetes patients with those in matched healthy donors. Regulatory and stem cell-like memory subsets were isolated from only 8 patients and roughly 8 healthy donors, whereas naive and central memory subsets came from all 30 or so donors. Across all samples, approximately 100 million sorted cells were examined, and cell number per subset correlated strongly with RNA yield. Broad study findings and their caveats: Naive, central memory and regulatory TCRB repertoires appeared more similar among patients than among healthy donors. HLA sub-analyses involved small numbers of individuals, so any influence of HLA type on TCRB rearrangement remained unresolved. Because cDNA was sequenced instead of genomic DNA, highly expressing activated cells could be over-represented, though the groups showed no difference in activation or CD3 levels. PCR might favor shorter templates, but patient and control samples were amplified and corrected together, so any skew would affect both groups equally. Fewer insertions and more nucleotide deletions at VDJ recombination sites were observed in patients with type 1 diabetes, implying thymic rearrangement abnormalities. A moderate but significant shortening of TCRB CDR3 length was observed in type 1 diabetes patients in all four CD4+ subsets.

The entire isolated RNA was reverse transcribed using the High Capacity cDNA Reverse Transcription Kit, and thus expressed TCRB transcripts were sequenced. Naive, central memory and regulatory T cell samples underwent deep immunoSEQ sequencing, averaging around 4 million total reads per sample. After sorted cells were lysed in RLT buffer, RNA was extracted with DNase-treated RNeasy Micro or Mini kits, with the choice depending on cell number. Each cell subset was processed separately to prevent cross-contamination, with patient and healthy donor samples processed together. TCRB sequences were amplified from cDNA with the immunoSEQ multiplex PCR, producing 87-bp fragments spanning the CDR3 region. The amplicons were sequenced using the Illumina HiSeq platform. Under the source paper's analysis protocol: Synthetic template baselines were used to correct PCR bias computationally, reads within Hamming distance 2 were collapsed together, and singletons that could not be merged were discarded. Reads were aligned against IMGT so that V, D and J genes, CDR3 length and insertions or deletions at six rearrangement sites could be assigned. Within each subset, clonotype counts were normalized to the number of sorted cells before true diversity and Gini coefficients were calculated with the tcR R package. Repertoire sharing was quantified using the overlap coefficient calculated on TCRB nucleotide sequences. Out-of-frame TCRB sequences from naive cells were analyzed to stand in for the pre-selection repertoire. Entries here come from immuneACCESS through TCRdb and include only in-frame sequences with V and J called. Some clones fail to appear in such tables; in the studies checked, an unresolved V gene covers under half of the shortfall, and the cause of the remainder is unknown. From that table come the V and J calls and clone size; the DNA was used to work out D and trimming. The sample table shows nearly 700,000 clones, and 10% to 15% are seen once. Less than 0.025% of the sample is held by the ten biggest clonotypes.

The CDR3 numbers 14 residues from cysteine through phenylalanine. The DNA shown is the 42-base CDR3, in frame from base 1. For CDR1 and CDR2, the germline V gene lists SGHTA and FQGTGA. The germline V and J ends show losses of 5 bases and 4 bases respectively, and no gene match explains 7 bases of the junction. With respect to this clone: Its antigen specificity is not known. No per-base quality is available; no much larger clone lies one base away.

A single peripheral blood draw of approximately 120 mL on average was collected from each donor into heparinised tubes. Using a panel that included CD45RO, CCR7, CD25, CD127, CD95 and CD27, naive, central memory, regulatory and stem cell-like memory CD4+ T cells were sorted on a BD FACSAria II. A purity above 98% was achieved for all sorted populations. PBMCs were isolated immediately by Lymphoprep density gradient centrifugation and stained directly without culture. So that batch effects would be minimized, each experiment stained and sorted samples in pairs, pairing one healthy donor with one patient.

This TCR came from a man between 18 and 35 years old with type 1 diabetes. Sequenced sample: naive CD4+ T cells from blood. The cell subset or site tag for this specimen amounts to: true naive CD4+ T cells. The rearrangement combines TRBV7-3 with TRBJ1-1; the junction holds 7 bases that match TRBD1. The CDR3: CASSNGDSTTEAFF. The nucleotide sequence is given as TGTGCCAGCAGCAACGGGGACAGTACCACTGAAGCTTTCTTT. Beyond the CDR3, the reference TRBV7-3 and TRBJ1-1 genes provide the residues; the full variable domain reads: GAGVSQTPSNKVTEKGKYVELRCDPISGHTALYWYRQSLGQGPEFLIYFQGTGAADDSGLPNDRFFAVRPEGSVSTLKIQRTERGDSAVYLCASSNGDSTTEAFFGQGTRLTVV.